This TCR beta chain was profiled in a study of blood T cell repertoires in COVID-19. Study summary: T cells, B-cell-depleted T cells, or PBMCs provided the cDNA or gDNA that served as material.

Original handling: Reference gene primer amplification in the assay estimated nucleated cell counts. Clones were sequenced by immunoSEQ multiplex PCR, and TCRdb holds only the in-frame ones, with some missing. The V and J calls and the clone size are those of that table, but D and trimming were determined from the DNA. The sample includes approximately 230,000 clones, 70% to 85% of them seen just once. Germline CDR1 and CDR2: MNHNS and SASEGT. The germline V and J ends were trimmed by 4 bases and 7 bases, with 20 bases remaining between them. There are 16 residues in the CDR3. Participants spanned ages roughly 18 to 90 years and resided in about 24 US areas.

The sequenced material came from PBMCs or T cells enriched from blood (not recorded which). This receptor was identified in a man aged 40-55 years who had recovered from COVID-19. The chain uses TRBV6-1 and TRBJ1-5; maybe TRBD1 (6 bases). CDR3 loop: CASSAAGTSRGQPQHF. CDR3 nucleotides: TGTGCCAGCAGTGCTGCCGGGACGTCGAGGGGGCAGCCCCAGCATTTT.